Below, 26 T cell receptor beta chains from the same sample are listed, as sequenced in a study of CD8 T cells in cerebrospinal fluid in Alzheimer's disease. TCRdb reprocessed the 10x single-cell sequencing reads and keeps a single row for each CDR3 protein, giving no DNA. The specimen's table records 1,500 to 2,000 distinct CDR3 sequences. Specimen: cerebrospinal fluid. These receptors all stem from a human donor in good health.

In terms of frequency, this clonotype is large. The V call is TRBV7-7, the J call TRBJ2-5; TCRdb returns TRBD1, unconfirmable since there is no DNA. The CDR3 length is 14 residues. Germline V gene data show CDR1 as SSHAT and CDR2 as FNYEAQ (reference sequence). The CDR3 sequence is CASSLQGSVETQYF.

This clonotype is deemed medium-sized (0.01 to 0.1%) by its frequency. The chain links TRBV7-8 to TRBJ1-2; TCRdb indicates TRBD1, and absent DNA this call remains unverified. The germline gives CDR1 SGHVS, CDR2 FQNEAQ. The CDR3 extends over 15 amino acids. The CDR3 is CASSSRTGGVGGYTF.

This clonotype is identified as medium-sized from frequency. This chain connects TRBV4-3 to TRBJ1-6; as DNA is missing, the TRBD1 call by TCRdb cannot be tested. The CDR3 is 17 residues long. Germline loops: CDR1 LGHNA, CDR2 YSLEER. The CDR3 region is CASSQNTGGDGNSPLHF.

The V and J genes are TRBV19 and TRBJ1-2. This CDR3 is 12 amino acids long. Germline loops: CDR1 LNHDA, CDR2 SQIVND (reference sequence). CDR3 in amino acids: CASSMRDYGYTF. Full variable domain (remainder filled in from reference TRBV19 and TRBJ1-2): DGGITQSPKYLFRKEGQNVTLSCEQNLNHDAMYWYRQDPGQGLRLIYYSQIVNDFQKGDIAEGYSVSREKKESFPLTVTSAQKNPTAFYLCASSMRDYGYTFGSGTRLTVV.

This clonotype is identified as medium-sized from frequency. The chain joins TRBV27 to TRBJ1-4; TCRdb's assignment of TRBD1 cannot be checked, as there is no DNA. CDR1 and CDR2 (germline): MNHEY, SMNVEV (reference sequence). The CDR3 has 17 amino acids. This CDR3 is CASSTRGGFLTNEKLFF. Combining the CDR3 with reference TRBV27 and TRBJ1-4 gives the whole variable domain EAQVTQNPRYLITVTGKKLTVTCSQNMNHEYMSWYRQDPGLGLRQIYYSMNVEVTDKGDVPEGYKVSRKEKRNFPLILESPSPNQTSLYFCASSTRGGFLTNEKLFFGSGTQLSVL.

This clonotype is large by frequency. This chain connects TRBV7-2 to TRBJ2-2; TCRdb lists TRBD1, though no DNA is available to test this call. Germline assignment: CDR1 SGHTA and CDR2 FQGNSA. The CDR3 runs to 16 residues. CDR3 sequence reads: CASSQEGRGLAGELFF.

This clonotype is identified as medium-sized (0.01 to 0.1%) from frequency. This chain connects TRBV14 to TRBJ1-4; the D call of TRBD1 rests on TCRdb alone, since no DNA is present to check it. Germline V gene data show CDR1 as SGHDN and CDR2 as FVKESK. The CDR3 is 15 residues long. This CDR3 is CASSRRQGGGEKLFF.

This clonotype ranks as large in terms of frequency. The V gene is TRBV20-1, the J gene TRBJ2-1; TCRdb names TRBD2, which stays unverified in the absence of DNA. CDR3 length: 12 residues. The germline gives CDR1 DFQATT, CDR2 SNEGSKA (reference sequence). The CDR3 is CSGGSGSNEQFF.

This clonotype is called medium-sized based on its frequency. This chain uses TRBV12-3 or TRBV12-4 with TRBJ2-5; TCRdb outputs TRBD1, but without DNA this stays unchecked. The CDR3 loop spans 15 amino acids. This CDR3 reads CASSSTGWFGETQYF.

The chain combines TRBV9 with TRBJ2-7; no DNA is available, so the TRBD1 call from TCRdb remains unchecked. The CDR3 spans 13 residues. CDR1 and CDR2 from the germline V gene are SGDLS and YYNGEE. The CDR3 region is CASSVGGTDEQYF.

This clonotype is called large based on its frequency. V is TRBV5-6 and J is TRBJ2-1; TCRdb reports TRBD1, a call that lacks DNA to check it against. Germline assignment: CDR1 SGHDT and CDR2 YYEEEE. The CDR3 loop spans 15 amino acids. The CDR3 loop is CASSQTTTDYNEQFF.

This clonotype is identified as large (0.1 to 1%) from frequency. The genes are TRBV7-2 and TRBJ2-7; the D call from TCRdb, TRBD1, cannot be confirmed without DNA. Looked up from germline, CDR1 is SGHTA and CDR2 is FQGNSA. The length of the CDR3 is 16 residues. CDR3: CASSLDAGTGLYEQYF.

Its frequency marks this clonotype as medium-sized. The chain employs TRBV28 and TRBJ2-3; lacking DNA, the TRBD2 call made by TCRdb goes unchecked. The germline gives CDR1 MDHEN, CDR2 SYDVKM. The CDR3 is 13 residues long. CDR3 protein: CASSSQLADTQYF.

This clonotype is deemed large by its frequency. The chain's CDR3 is CASSLRRAWNGYTF. The chain links TRBV12-3 or TRBV12-4 to TRBJ1-2. The CDR3 runs 14 residues.

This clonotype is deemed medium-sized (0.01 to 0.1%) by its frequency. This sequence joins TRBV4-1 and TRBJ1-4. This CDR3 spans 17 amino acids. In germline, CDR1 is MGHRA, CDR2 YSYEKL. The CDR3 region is CASSQLRGEGTNEKLFF.

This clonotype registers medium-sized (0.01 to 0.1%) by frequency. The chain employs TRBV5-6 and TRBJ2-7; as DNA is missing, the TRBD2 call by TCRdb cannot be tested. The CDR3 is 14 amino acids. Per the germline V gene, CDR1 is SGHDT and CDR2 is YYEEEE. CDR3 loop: CASRSTSVVVEQYF.

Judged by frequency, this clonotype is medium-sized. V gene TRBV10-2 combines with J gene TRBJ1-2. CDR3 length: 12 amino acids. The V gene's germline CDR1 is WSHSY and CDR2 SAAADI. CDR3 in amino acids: CASSEEGYGYTF.

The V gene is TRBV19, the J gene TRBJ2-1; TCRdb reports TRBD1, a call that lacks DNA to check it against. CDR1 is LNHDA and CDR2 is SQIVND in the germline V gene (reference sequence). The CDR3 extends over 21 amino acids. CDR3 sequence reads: CASSIPMGTASFPSSYNEQFF. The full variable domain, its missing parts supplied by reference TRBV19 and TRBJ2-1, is DGGITQSPKYLFRKEGQNVTLSCEQNLNHDAMYWYRQDPGQGLRLIYYSQIVNDFQKGDIAEGYSVSREKKESFPLTVTSAQKNPTAFYLCASSIPMGTASFPSSYNEQFFGPGTRLTVL.

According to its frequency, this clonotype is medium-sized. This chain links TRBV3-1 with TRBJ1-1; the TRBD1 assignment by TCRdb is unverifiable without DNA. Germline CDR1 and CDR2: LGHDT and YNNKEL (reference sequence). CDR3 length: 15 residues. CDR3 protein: CASSQGGGTFAEAFF.

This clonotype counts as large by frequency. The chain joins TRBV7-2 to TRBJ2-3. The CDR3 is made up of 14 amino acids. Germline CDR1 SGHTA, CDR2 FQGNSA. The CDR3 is CASSLTASTDTQYF.

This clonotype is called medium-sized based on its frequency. CDR3 residues: CSARDSEKLGGYTF. The chain recombines TRBV20-1 with TRBJ1-2. Germline assignment: CDR1 DFQATT and CDR2 SNEGSKA (reference sequence). This CDR3 is 14 amino acids long.

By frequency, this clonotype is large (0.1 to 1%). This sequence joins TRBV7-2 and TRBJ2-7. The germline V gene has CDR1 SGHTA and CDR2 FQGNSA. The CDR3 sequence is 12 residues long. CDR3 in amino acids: CASSRISREQYF. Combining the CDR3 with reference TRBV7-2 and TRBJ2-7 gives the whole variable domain GAGVSQSPSNKVTEKGKDVELRCDPISGHTALYWYRQSLGQGLEFLIYFQGNSAPDKSGLPSDRFSAERTGGSVSTLTIQRTQQEDSAVYLCASSRISREQYFGPGTRLTVT.

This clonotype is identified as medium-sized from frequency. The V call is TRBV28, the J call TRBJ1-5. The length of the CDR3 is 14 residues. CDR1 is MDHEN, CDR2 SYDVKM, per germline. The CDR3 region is CASSLAGEGQPQHF.

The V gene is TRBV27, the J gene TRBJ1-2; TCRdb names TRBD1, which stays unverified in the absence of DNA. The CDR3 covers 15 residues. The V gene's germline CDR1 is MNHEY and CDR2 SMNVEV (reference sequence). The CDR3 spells CASSSNYRGQLGYTF.

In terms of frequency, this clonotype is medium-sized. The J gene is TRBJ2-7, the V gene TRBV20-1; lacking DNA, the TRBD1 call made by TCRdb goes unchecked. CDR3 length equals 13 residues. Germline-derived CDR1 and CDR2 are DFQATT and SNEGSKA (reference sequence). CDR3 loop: CSARGQGTYEQYF.

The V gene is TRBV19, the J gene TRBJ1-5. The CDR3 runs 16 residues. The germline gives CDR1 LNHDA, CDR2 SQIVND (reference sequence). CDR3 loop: CASSIWRSIGNQPQHF.